These 2 T cell receptor beta chains came from one sample sequenced in a study of T-cell memory formation after mild COVID-19. Each CDR3 protein is one row after TCRdb ran MiXCR on the 5' RACE reads. The sample includes 450,000 to 650,000 distinct CDR3 sequences, 20% of them seen just once. The sequencing sample was made of PBMCs or a T cell subset sorted from them (not recorded which). All receptors derive from an adult woman who had mild COVID-19 (a few samples of this study predate the infection). Cell type and time point are not known.

The table lists this clonotype with a few counts. The gene calls are TRBV4-2 and TRBJ2-3, with D tentatively TRBD2 (5 bases). This CDR3 comprises 15 residues. CDR1 and CDR2 (germline): LGHNA, YNFKEQ. Trimming pared 0 bases from V and 3 bases from J, leaving 10 bases between. The CDR3 here is CASSQDRERTDTQYF. Here the CDR3 DNA reads TGTGCCAGCAGCCAAGACCGGGAAAGAACAGATACGCAGTATTTT.

This chain links TRBV6-6 with TRBJ1-1; D perhaps matches TRBD1 (5 bases). The germline gives CDR1 MNHNY, CDR2 SVGAGI (reference sequence). V lost 6 bases, J lost 4 bases, and 12 bases lay in between. CDR3 length: 13 amino acids. The CDR3 DNA reads TGTGCCAGCAGGCCTAAGGGGAGCACTGAAGCTTTCTTT. Its protein product is CASRPKGSTEAFF.